Described below is a single TCR beta chain sequence and its context. Its antigen remains unknown. This entry is derived from a study of CD8 T cells in Susac syndrome. Whole-study results and caveats: In Susac syndrome, CD8+ expansion was highest in TEMRA and active disease.

Blood CD8+ and CD4+ T cells underwent high-throughput TCR beta sequencing. Each Susac syndrome patient had definite or probable disease by recently defined criteria. After extraction with the RNeasy kit, about 0.5 to 1 ug of the RNA was reverse transcribed using random hexamers. immunoSEQ multiplex PCR amplified TCR beta CDR3 across 54 Vbeta, 13 Jbeta. A single record per CDR3 protein comes from TCRdb applying MiXCR to the immunoSEQ multiplex PCR reads. Among under 90,000 distinct CDR3 sequences, 85% to 95% were seen once, and the ten largest hold about 0.45%. CDR3 size: 12 residues. The germline V gene encodes CDR1 MNHEY and CDR2 SMNVEV (reference sequence). V lost 2 bases to trimming and J lost 6 bases, with 8 bases between them.

This TCR derives from a human donor with Susac syndrome. Specimen: CD8+ T cells from PBMCs. The chain uses TRBV27 and TRBJ2-7; D is unresolved. CDR3 sequence reads: CASSLRDGEQYF. The CDR3 coding sequence is TGTGCCAGCAGTTTAAGGGATGGCGAGCAGTACTTC.